A single sample is the source of the 31 T cell receptor beta chains below, sequenced in a study of breast tumors, draining lymph nodes, adjacent tissues. TCRdb reanalysed the multiplex PCR reads using MiXCR and keeps one entry per CDR3 protein. This sample has approximately 180,000 distinct CDR3 sequences, with about 33% found just once. Axillary draining lymph nodes of breast cancer patients supplied the node samples. The sequenced material came from axillary lymph node tissue. The receptors come from a female donor with breast cancer. Some clones in this sample may be carry-over from other donors' samples.

Points on this clonotype: A much larger clonotype is one base distant, so this may be a read error. The chain carries TRBV5-5 and TRBJ2-2; perhaps TRBD1 as D (5 bases). CDR1 SGHKS and CDR2 YYEKEE come from the germline V gene (reference sequence). The CDR3 consists of 15 residues. Trimming stripped 4 bases from V and 6 bases from J, with 16 bases between. CDR3 coding DNA: TGTGCCAGCAGCATCCCCGCAGGGCACGCCGGGGAGCTGTTTTTT. Translated, it gives CASSIPAGHAGELFF.

Concerning this clonotype: Possible read error: a much larger clone is one base away. V and J are TRBV3-2 and TRBJ2-3. TRBV3-2 is flagged as a pseudogene. This CDR3 is built from 15 residues. The DNA for the CDR3 is TGTGCCCGCAGCCAAGATCTCGGCCCCCCAGATACGCAGTATTTT. This encodes CARSQDLGPPDTQYF.

With regard to this clonotype: A much larger clone differs from this one at a single base, so this may be a read error. The V gene is TRBV6-5, the J gene TRBJ1-2; 9 bases agree with TRBD1. The V segment lost 5 bases and the J segment 8 bases; nucleotides outside the gene matches: 12. There are 15 residues in the CDR3. Germline-derived CDR1 and CDR2 are MNHEY and SVGAGI. The CDR3 nucleotides are TGTGCCAGCAGTCACTTGGGACAGGGAACGGGGGGCTACACCTTC. Its protein is CASSHLGQGTGGYTF.

The table lists this clonotype with many counts. The chain is built from TRBV20-1 and TRBJ1-2; D is unclear. There are 11 residues in the CDR3. The V end lost 5 bases, the J end lost 4 bases, and 8 bases lay between the germline ends. In germline, CDR1 is DFQATT, CDR2 SNEGSKA (reference sequence). This CDR3 is CSAGEGYGYTF. CDR3 in DNA: TGCAGTGCTGGGGAGGGCTATGGCTACACCTTC.

This clonotype was detected many times. The chain combines TRBV20-1 with TRBJ1-5; D is ambiguous. V lost 3 bases to trimming and J lost 5 bases, with 5 bases between them. Germline CDR1 reads DFQATT; CDR2 reads SNEGSKA (reference sequence). CDR3 size: 11 residues. CDR3 bases: TGCAGTGCTAGGATGGATCAGCCCCAGCATTTT. It yields the protein CSARMDQPQHF.

The chain uses TRBV24-1 and TRBJ2-3, with 7 positions matching TRBD2. CDR1 KGHDR and CDR2 SFDVKD come from the germline V gene. The CDR3 sequence is 16 residues long. Trimming at V came to 7 bases and at J to 4 bases, leaving 13 bases not matched to a gene. The CDR3 DNA reads as TGTGCCACCAGGGGGGGGAGAAGGACGAAATCAGATACGCAGTATTTT. It is translated as CATRGGRRTKSDTQYF.

To note about this clonotype: Since a much larger clone is just one base distant, this may be a read error. The genes are TRBV30 and TRBJ1-2; D may be TRBD1 (6 bases). The CDR3 runs to 14 residues. Germline-derived CDR1 and CDR2 are GTSNPN and SVGIG (reference sequence). CDR3 in amino acids: CAWMGAGRNYGCTF. CDR3 DNA sequence: TGTGCCTGGATGGGGGCAGGGCGAAACTATGGCTGCACCTTC.

The J gene is TRBJ1-5, the V gene TRBV20-1, with 8 bases lining up with TRBD1. The V gene's germline CDR1 is DFQATT and CDR2 SNEGSKA (reference sequence). V dropped 3 bases and J dropped 6; count of bases not matched to a gene: 10. This CDR3 has 15 amino acids. CDR3: CSARVRGPGTQPQHF. The CDR3 nucleotides read TGCAGTGCTAGGGTCAGGGGGCCGGGCACTCAGCCCCAGCATTTT.

Comment on this clonotype: A read error is possible here, since a much larger clone lies one base away. The CDR3 end shows no conserved phenylalanine or tryptophan, and so a read error is likely. J is TRBJ1-1 and V is TRBV29-1; TRBD1 agrees at 9 bases. Germline V gene sequence: CDR1 SQVTM, CDR2 ANQGSEA. The CDR3 covers 12 residues. The junction had 6 bases not matched to a gene; V was cut back by 7 bases and J by 6 bases. The CDR3 is CSGGTGLAEAFL. The CDR3 DNA reads as TGCAGCGGTGGGACAGGGTTGGCTGAAGCTTTCTTG.

The chain combines TRBV9 with TRBJ2-4; weak D call: TRBD2 (6 bases). CDR1 SGDLS and CDR2 YYNGEE come from the germline V gene. CDR3 length equals 14 residues. V was trimmed by 3 bases and J by 8 bases, leaving 15 bases between them. The chain's CDR3 is CASSDGLGEDIQYF. In DNA, the CDR3 is TGTGCCAGCAGCGACGGTCTCGGGGAGGACATTCAGTACTTC.

The chain carries TRBV6-2 or TRBV6-3 and TRBJ2-1; D is unclear. CDR1 and CDR2 from the germline V gene are MNHEY and SVGEGT. This CDR3 region has 13 residues. The V gene lost 0 bases and the J gene lost 9 bases, with 9 bases spanning the gap. The CDR3 spells CASSYSFVTEQFF. The CDR3 DNA sequence: TGTGCCAGCAGTTACTCTTTCGTGACTGAGCAGTTCTTC.

This clonotype was observed at least ten times. The chain combines TRBV7-9 with TRBJ2-3; 15 bases align to TRBD2. This CDR3 contains 17 residues. V dropped 5 bases and J dropped 6; count of bases not matched to a gene: 9. The germline V gene has CDR1 SEHNR and CDR2 FQNEAQ (reference sequence). CDR3 in DNA: TGTGCCAGCAGCGCGGGACTAGCGGGGGGTCCTGGGGATACGCAGTATTTT. Translated: CASSAGLAGGPGDTQYF. Using reference TRBV7-9 and TRBJ2-3 for the parts outside the CDR3, the full variable domain is DTGVSQNPRHKITKRGQNVTFRCDPISEHNRLYWYRQTLGQGPEFLTYFQNEAQLEKSRLLSDRFSAERPKGSFSTLEIQRTEQGDSAMYLCASSAGLAGGPGDTQYFGPGTRLTVL.

This clonotype came up many times. The chain recombines TRBV9 with TRBJ2-2; tentatively, D is TRBD1 (6 bases). This CDR3 has 15 amino acids. Trimming removed 3 bases at V and 0 bases at J, with 9 bases between. Germline CDR1 and CDR2: SGDLS and YYNGEE. CDR3 nucleotide sequence: TGTGCCAGCAGCGAAACAGGGACGAACACCGGGGAGCTGTTTTTT. Its translation is CASSETGTNTGELFF.

This clonotype has just a few counts. CDR3 in amino acids: CASSERTRGTEKLFF. Here the CDR3 DNA reads TGTGCCAGCAGTGAAAGGACAAGGGGGACTGAAAAACTGTTTTTT. V is TRBV2 and J is TRBJ1-4; maybe TRBD1 (6 bases). This CDR3 is 15 amino acids long. Trimming took off 2 bases at V and 7 bases at J, with 14 bases between the two ends. The V gene's germline CDR1 is SNHLY and CDR2 FYNNEI.

This clonotype was counted between two and nine times. Possible read error: a much larger clone is one base away. The CDR3 does not end in the conserved phenylalanine or tryptophan, so this is likely a read error. This chain connects TRBV7-8 to TRBJ2-5, with D unresolved. This CDR3 is 13 amino acids long. Trimming left V 6 bases short and J 5 bases short, with 13 bases between. Germline V gives CDR1 SGHVS, CDR2 FQNEAQ. CDR3 protein: CASRLREFETQYS. Written as DNA, the CDR3 is TGTGCCAGCAGACTCAGAGAGTTTGAGACCCAGTACTCC.

This clonotype was picked up many times. This chain joins TRBV7-2 and TRBJ1-6; no clear D gene. Trimming cost V 1 base and J 8 bases, with 15 bases left between them. The CDR3 extends over 16 amino acids. CDR1 SGHTA and CDR2 FQGNSA come from the germline V gene. The CDR3 loop reads CASSLGLGFIYSPLHF. The CDR3 bases are TGTGCCAGCAGCTTAGGGCTGGGGTTCATTTATTCACCCCTCCACTTT.

The table lists this clonotype with many counts. The chain employs TRBV5-1 and TRBJ2-1; the D gene could be TRBD1 or TRBD2 (6 bases each). The CDR3 is made up of 15 amino acids. Trimming took 2 bases from V and 2 from J, leaving 11 bases between them. Germline lookup yields CDR1 SGHRS and CDR2 YFSETQ. The CDR3 region is CASSFGGGAYNEQFF. In DNA form, the CDR3 reads TGCGCCAGCAGCTTCGGAGGGGGAGCCTACAATGAGCAGTTCTTC.

Many counts were recorded for this clonotype. With a much larger clone just one base away, this may be a read error. The J gene is TRBJ1-6, the V gene TRBV7-9, with D hard to call. The CDR3 has 15 residues. Germline CDR1 SEHNR, CDR2 FQNEAQ (reference sequence). Trimming took off 3 bases at V and 7 bases at J, with 13 bases between the two ends. For the CDR3, the DNA is TGTGCCAGCAGCTTCCGGGAACGAGAGAATTCACCCCTCCACTTT. This encodes CASSFRERENSPLHF.

This clonotype was seen ten or more times. The rearrangement joins TRBV30 to TRBJ1-2, with D possibly matching TRBD1 (5 bases). V lost 3 bases, J lost 4 bases, and 9 bases lay in between. The CDR3 runs 12 residues. Germline V gene sequence: CDR1 GTSNPN, CDR2 SVGIG (reference sequence). Here the CDR3 DNA reads TGTGCCTGGAGGGGAAGGGGCTATGGCTACACCTTC. It codes for CAWRGRGYGYTF. Supplemented by reference TRBV30 and TRBJ1-2, the full variable domain reads SQTIHQWPATLVQPVGSPLSLECTVEGTSNPNLYWYRQAAGRGLQLLFYSVGIGQISSEVPQNLSASRPQDRQFILSSKKLLLSDSGFYLCAWRGRGYGYTFGSGTRLTVV.

Notes on this clonotype: At one end the junction does not follow the germline gene, possibly because of a read error. The J gene is TRBJ1-2, the V gene TRBV7-3, with D hard to call. The CDR3 extends over 14 amino acids. Germline values: CDR1 SGHTA, CDR2 FQGTGA. The CDR3 DNA follows: TGCGCCAGCAGCTTGTCGAGCGGGGACTATGGCTACACCTTC. This sequence encodes CASSLSSGDYGYTF.

V gene TRBV30 combines with J gene TRBJ1-1; D gene unclear. Trimming removed 5 bases at V and 5 bases at J, with 9 bases between. Germline loops: CDR1 GTSNPN, CDR2 SVGIG (reference sequence). The CDR3 spans 11 residues. The CDR3 DNA is TGTGCCTGGGAGGGTGATACTGAAGCTTTCTTT. As protein: CAWEGDTEAFF. The full variable domain, rest sourced from reference TRBV30 and TRBJ1-1, is SQTIHQWPATLVQPVGSPLSLECTVEGTSNPNLYWYRQAAGRGLQLLFYSVGIGQISSEVPQNLSASRPQDRQFILSSKKLLLSDSGFYLCAWEGDTEAFFGQGTRLTVV.

The chain links TRBV7-3 to TRBJ2-3; D perhaps matches TRBD2 (6 bases). This CDR3 spans 15 amino acids. Per the germline V gene, CDR1 is SGHTA and CDR2 is FQGTGA. The V gene lost 0 bases and the J gene lost 0 bases, with 7 bases spanning the gap. The CDR3 sequence: CASSLTAGSTDTQYF. In DNA, the CDR3 is TGTGCCAGCAGCTTAACAGCGGGTAGCACAGATACGCAGTATTTT.

There are many counts of this clonotype. J is TRBJ2-7 and V is TRBV10-2; TRBD1 matches at 9 bases. The J segment lost 2 bases and the V segment lost 10 bases, leaving 6 bases of the junction unmatched. There are 13 residues in the CDR3. CDR1 is WSHSY and CDR2 is SAAADI in the germline V gene. The CDR3 loop reads CATTGTGTYEQYF. The CDR3 DNA reads TGCGCCACCACCGGGACAGGGACCTACGAGCAGTACTTC.

This chain uses TRBV28 with TRBJ2-2; 7 positions agree with TRBD1. J gave up 6 bases and V 6 bases, and 10 bases lay outside the gene matches. Germline lookup yields CDR1 MDHEN and CDR2 SYDVKM. The CDR3 loop spans 15 amino acids. In DNA, the CDR3 is TGTGCCAGCAGAAGTCGACAGGGTTACGCCGGGGAGCTGTTTTTT. Translation: CASRSRQGYAGELFF. The entire variable domain, with the rest obtained from reference TRBV28 and TRBJ2-2, is as follows: DVKVTQSSRYLVKRTGEKVFLECVQDMDHENMFWYRQDPGLGLRLIYFSYDVKMKEKGDIPEGYSVSREKKERFSLILESASTNQTSMYLCASRSRQGYAGELFFGEGSRLTVL.

As regards this clonotype: This is likely a read error, given that the CDR3 carries no conserved phenylalanine or tryptophan at its end. The rearrangement uses TRBV28 and TRBJ2-2; D is perhaps TRBD1 (5 bases). Near its end, the DNA agrees better with TRBJ1-4, so the J call may be wrong. From germline, CDR1 is MDHEN and CDR2 SYDVKM. CDR3 length equals 16 residues. The CDR3 loop is CASSLLTGVLGEKLFS. For the CDR3, the DNA is TGTGCCAGCAGTTTACTTACGGGGGTCCTAGGGGAAAAACTGTTTTCT.

The table lists this clonotype with many counts. A junction end diverges from the germline sequence, so it may reflect a read error. The chain links TRBV6-5 to TRBJ2-7; no reliable D call. Germline V gene lookup returns CDR1 MNHEY and CDR2 SVGAGI. CDR3 length: 13 residues. The CDR3 loop is CASSHSTEGGKYF. CDR3 nucleotides: TGTGCCAGCAGTCACTCGACGGAAGGTGGAAAGTACTTC.

This clonotype was seen at least ten times. The chain uses TRBV6-6 and TRBJ2-5; TRBD1 or TRBD2 may be the D gene (5 bases each). Germline V CDR1 and CDR2: MNHNY, SVGAGI (reference sequence). The length of the CDR3 is 15 residues. V was clipped by 5 bases and J by 5 bases, with 18 bases between them. CDR3 nucleotide sequence: TGTGCCAGCAGTCACGGGGACGGGCGCAGGGAGACCCAGTACTTC. Protein: CASSHGDGRRETQYF.

This clonotype was observed at least ten times. This chain uses TRBV7-2 with TRBJ2-5; D is possibly TRBD1 (6 bases). The CDR3 extends over 15 amino acids. From germline, CDR1 is SGHTA and CDR2 FQGNSA. Between the trimmed V and J ends, which lost 5 bases and 5 bases, there was a span of 18 bases. The CDR3 sequence: CASSTATGDGETQYF. The CDR3 DNA sequence: TGTGCCAGCAGCACTGCGACAGGAGATGGGGAGACCCAGTACTTC.

About this clonotype itself: A clone one base away is much larger, so this may be a read error. Likely a read error: the CDR3 ends without its conserved phenylalanine or tryptophan. This chain links TRBV28 with TRBJ1-4, with 9 bases matching TRBD1. After removal of 8 bases from V and 7 bases from J, the junction contained 5 bases not matched to a gene. The CDR3 has 13 amino acids. CDR1 MDHEN and CDR2 SYDVKM come from the germline V gene. CDR3 residues: CASLDRGSEKLFY. The CDR3 bases are TGTGCCAGCCTAGACAGGGGGAGTGAAAAACTGTTTTAT.

The chain carries TRBV24-1 and TRBJ2-7, with D possibly TRBD2 on 7 matching bases. Trimming shortened V by 4 bases and J by 5 bases, and 20 bases separated the two germline ends. Germline V gene lookup returns CDR1 KGHDR and CDR2 SFDVKD. CDR3 size: 16 residues. The CDR3 DNA sequence: TGTGCCACCAGTGAGCACGCTGGGGGGGGGGCCGACGAGCAGTACTTC. Translating gives CATSEHAGGGADEQYF.

This clonotype was counted at least ten times. The chain combines TRBV5-1 with TRBJ2-7; D is unclear. Deletions cut 0 bases from V and 6 bases from J, with 13 bases between. The CDR3 is 14 residues long. Germline lookup yields CDR1 SGHRS and CDR2 YFSETQ. CDR3 protein: CASSLDWGGFEQYF. The DNA of the CDR3 is TGCGCCAGCAGCTTGGATTGGGGTGGGTTCGAGCAGTACTTC.